The 25 T cell receptor beta chains presented below share a single source sample, sequenced in a study of blood T cells in healthy people across ages. For the second PCR, which ran for roughly 7 to 11 cycles, a sample-barcoded 5' primer and a J-beta primer mix were used. MiXCR, applied by TCRdb to the 5' RACE reads, yields one record per CDR3 protein. The table lists some 1.5 million distinct CDR3 sequences, roughly 30% of them singletons. The sample comprised blood. All receptors derive from a woman between 25 and 40 years old in good health.

The table lists this clonotype with a few counts. The rearrangement links TRBV5-1 to TRBJ2-5; D perhaps matches TRBD2 (6 bases). Per germline, CDR1 SGHRS and CDR2 YFSETQ. The CDR3 covers 15 residues. V gave up 2 bases and J gave up 4 bases, with 15 bases separating them. CDR3: CASSFLAGSGETQYF. The CDR3 DNA follows: TGCGCCAGCAGCTTTCTCGCGGGATCGGGAGAGACCCAGTACTTC.

This clonotype appeared many times. The V and J genes are TRBV12-3 or TRBV12-4 and TRBJ2-1; D is unclear. This CDR3 has 14 residues. The ends were cut back, 4 bases at V and 0 bases at J, with 7 bases in the middle. CDR3 bases: TGTGCCAGCAGTTCCGCAGGCTCCTACAATGAGCAGTTCTTC. Amino acid sequence: CASSSAGSYNEQFF.

Comments on this clonotype: A read error is possible here, since a much larger clone lies one base away. V usage is TRBV28 and J usage is TRBJ1-5; no definite D call. The CDR3 is made up of 14 amino acids. Germline assignment: CDR1 MDHEN and CDR2 SYDVKM. CDR3 sequence: CAGSLRASNQPQHF. CDR3 nucleotide sequence: TGTGCCGGCAGTTTAAGGGCAAGCAATCAGCCCCAGCATTTT.

The gene calls are TRBV28 and TRBJ1-6; D is perhaps TRBD1 (6 bases). Looked up from germline, CDR1 is MDHEN and CDR2 is SYDVKM. The CDR3 spans 16 residues. The ends were cut back, 5 bases at V and 7 bases at J, with 18 bases in the middle. The chain's CDR3 is CASSPWVGQGNSPLHF. CDR3 coding DNA: TGTGCCAGCAGTCCGTGGGTGGGGCAGGGGAATTCACCCCTCCACTTT.

There are many counts of this clonotype. This rearrangement joins TRBV7-3 to TRBJ2-1; no definite D call. V was clipped by 5 bases and J by 12 bases, with 23 bases between them. This CDR3 has 15 amino acids. CDR1 SGHTA and CDR2 FQGTGA come from the germline V gene. The CDR3, as DNA: TGTGCCAGCAGCCTCATTCAAAAAGACCCGGGTGGGCAGTTCTTC. Its protein is CASSLIQKDPGGQFF.

This clonotype was seen a few times. The chain uses TRBV7-9 and TRBJ1-2; 7 nucleotides line up with TRBD1. With 5 bases clipped from V and 5 bases from J, the junction kept 11 bases outside the gene matches. The CDR3 has 15 residues. Germline V gene sequence: CDR1 SEHNR, CDR2 FQNEAQ (reference sequence). This CDR3 reads CASSPSTGTDYGYTF. The CDR3 nucleotides read TGTGCCAGCAGCCCCAGTACCGGGACAGATTATGGCTACACCTTC.

DNA of the CDR3: TGTGCCAGCAGCCCCCGGTTGCAGGGGTTCTCCTACAATGAGCAGTTCTTC. This codes for CASSPRLQGFSYNEQFF. The gene calls are TRBV11-3 and TRBJ2-1, with D possibly matching TRBD1 (6 bases). Looked up from germline, CDR1 is SGHNT and CDR2 is YENEEA. CDR3 length equals 17 residues. V lost 5 bases and J lost 0, with 17 bases in between.

Only a few counts were recorded for this clonotype. V is TRBV30 and J is TRBJ1-5; D is undetermined. This CDR3 is 14 amino acids long. V lost 4 bases and J lost 4, with 14 bases in between. CDR1 and CDR2 (germline): GTSNPN, SVGIG (reference sequence). CDR3 protein: CAWTPLGGNQPQHF. CDR3 sequence (DNA): TGTGCCTGGACCCCCTTGGGAGGGAATCAGCCCCAGCATTTT.

This clonotype was seen only a few times. The rearrangement joins TRBV6-5 to TRBJ2-3, with 10 bases lining up with TRBD1. The CDR3 sequence is 14 residues long. V lost 6 bases to trimming and J lost 5 bases; unmatched junction nucleotides: 5. CDR1 is MNHEY and CDR2 is SVGAGI in the germline V gene. The CDR3 sequence is CASSRDRGKDTQYF. For the CDR3, the DNA is TGTGCCAGCAGCCGGGACAGGGGAAAAGATACGCAGTATTTT.

This clonotype showed up just a few times. The V gene is TRBV6-1, the J gene TRBJ2-1; TRBD2 matches 9 bases. The CDR3 loop spans 15 amino acids. V gave up 3 bases and J gave up 2 bases; unmatched junction bases: 2. Germline CDR1 reads MNHNS; CDR2 reads SASEGT. In DNA form, the CDR3 reads TGTGCCAGCAGTGACATAGCGGGGGCCTACAATGAGCAGTTCTTC. Protein: CASSDIAGAYNEQFF.

About this clonotype: The junction departs from the called germline gene at one end, perhaps through a read error. The chain employs TRBV7-2 and TRBJ2-5; weak D call: TRBD2 (6 bases). Near its end, the DNA agrees better with TRBJ2-7, so the J call may be wrong. Germline V lookup: CDR1 SGHTA, CDR2 FQGNSA. This CDR3 has 14 residues. Here the CDR3 DNA reads TGTGCCTGCAGTTCCCAAAACGGGAGAGCCGAGCAGTACTTC. Amino acid sequence: CACSSQNGRAEQYF.

This clonotype was seen only once. A read error may explain this, as a much larger clone is one base away. This chain connects TRBV20-1 to TRBJ2-5, with D possibly matching TRBD2 (6 bases). Germline-derived CDR1 and CDR2 are DFQATT and SNEGSKA (reference sequence). V lost 5 bases and J 11 bases, leaving 27 bases between the germline ends. This CDR3 comprises 15 residues. The CDR3 is CSAGVRLELNNEQYF. The CDR3, as DNA: TGCAGTGCTGGAGTCCGACTAGAGTTAAACAATGAGCAGTACTTC.

The chain uses TRBV5-1 and TRBJ2-5, with 8 bases matching TRBD1. V lost 3 bases and J lost 11; bases outside the gene matches: 12. The CDR3 has 14 residues. Germline V gene data show CDR1 as SGHRS and CDR2 as YFSETQ. The CDR3, as DNA: TGCGCCAGCAGCTCAGGCCAGGGGGCCTACGGGCAGTACTTC. The encoded protein is CASSSGQGAYGQYF.

This clonotype appeared many times. V usage is TRBV6-5 and J usage is TRBJ1-2; no clear D. This CDR3 has 14 residues. Trimming shortened V by 0 bases and J by 4 bases, and 9 bases separated the two germline ends. Germline values: CDR1 MNHEY, CDR2 SVGAGI. CDR3 sequence (DNA): TGTGCCAGCAGTTACTCGAGGCAAAGCTATGGCTACACCTTC. Its protein product is CASSYSRQSYGYTF.

This clonotype was seen a few times. This chain links TRBV5-1 with TRBJ1-2; weak D call: TRBD1 (5 bases). The CDR3 sequence is 14 residues long. CDR1 and CDR2 from the germline V gene are SGHRS and YFSETQ. Trimming removed 4 bases at V and 2 bases at J, with 12 bases between. The CDR3 bases are TGCGCCAGCAGCGCTGGGACTGTGAACTATGGCTACACCTTC. It yields the protein CASSAGTVNYGYTF.

This clonotype has a handful of counts. The gene calls are TRBV7-2 and TRBJ1-4, with D perhaps TRBD1 (6 bases). Trimming stripped 5 bases from V and 4 bases from J, with 14 bases between. This CDR3 has 15 amino acids. Per the germline V gene, CDR1 is SGHTA and CDR2 is FQGNSA. The CDR3 sequence: CASSPGDTFNEKLFF. CDR3 in DNA: TGTGCCAGCAGCCCAGGGGACACATTTAATGAAAAACTGTTTTTT.

This clonotype was seen a single time. This chain joins TRBV25-1 and TRBJ2-3, with 8 positions matching TRBD1. CDR1 is MGHDK and CDR2 is SYGVNS in the germline V gene. Trimming took 6 bases from V and 14 from J; bases not matched to a gene: 13. CDR3 length: 13 amino acids. The CDR3 loop reads CASRWTGRTDTYF. CDR3 nucleotides: TGTGCCAGCAGGTGGACAGGGCGCACAGATACGTATTTT.

This clonotype was seen repeatedly, ten times or more. CDR3 amino acids: CASSSIAAYEQYF. Here the CDR3 DNA reads TGTGCCAGCAGCTCCATAGCGGCCTACGAGCAGTACTTC. This chain links TRBV7-2 with TRBJ2-7, with D perhaps TRBD2 (6 bases). The V gene lost 4 bases and the J gene lost 2 bases, with 9 bases spanning the gap. This CDR3 comprises 13 residues. The germline V gene encodes CDR1 SGHTA and CDR2 FQGNSA.

In this sample, this clonotype turned up a few times. This chain joins TRBV12-3 or TRBV12-4 and TRBJ1-1; D is unresolved. Trimming pared 7 bases from V and 0 bases from J, leaving 12 bases between. The CDR3 runs to 14 residues. The CDR3 coding sequence is TGTGCCAGCAAGGGCGCCAGAATGAACACTGAAGCTTTCTTT. Translation gives CASKGARMNTEAFF.

This chain joins TRBV11-2 and TRBJ1-5; 8 bases are a match to TRBD1. This CDR3 region has 17 residues. Germline trimming cut 5 bases from V and 5 bases from J; bases unmatched to any gene: 14. Germline-derived CDR1 and CDR2 are SGHAT and FQNNGV. The CDR3: CASSPPKRQGLYQPQHF. The CDR3 DNA is TGTGCCAGCAGCCCTCCGAAAAGACAGGGGCTGTATCAGCCCCAGCATTTT.

The chain has TRBV5-1 and TRBJ2-5; perhaps D is TRBD1 or TRBD2 (6 bases each). Germline CDR1 is SGHRS and CDR2 is YFSETQ. Trimming took off 1 base at V and 11 bases at J, with 21 bases between the two ends. The length of the CDR3 is 15 residues. The CDR3 coding sequence is TGCGCCAGCAGCTTGCAGGTGGGGGGCTACAATGAGCAGTACTTC. As protein: CASSLQVGGYNEQYF.

The chain carries TRBV9 and TRBJ1-1, with D perhaps TRBD1 (5 bases). CDR3 size: 13 residues. Trimming stripped 2 bases from V and 3 bases from J, with 8 bases between. CDR1 is SGDLS and CDR2 is YYNGEE in the germline V gene. The CDR3 region has the DNA TGTGCCAGCAGCGTGACAGTTGACACTGAAGCTTTCTTT. Amino acid sequence: CASSVTVDTEAFF.

In this sample, this clonotype turned up many times. CDR3 in DNA: TGTGCCAGCAGTTCACAGGAGTACAATGAGCAGTTCTTC. Protein sequence: CASSSQEYNEQFF. The chain has TRBV7-2 and TRBJ2-1; a possible D gene is TRBD1 (5 bases). The V and J ends lost 6 bases and 4 bases respectively, with 10 bases between them. In germline, CDR1 is SGHTA, CDR2 FQGNSA. This CDR3 has 13 residues. Combining the CDR3 with reference TRBV7-2 and TRBJ2-1 gives the whole variable domain GAGVSQSPSNKVTEKGKDVELRCDPISGHTALYWYRQSLGQGLEFLIYFQGNSAPDKSGLPSDRFSAERTGGSVSTLTIQRTQQEDSAVYLCASSSQEYNEQFFGPGTRLTVL.

Many counts were recorded for this clonotype. V is TRBV6-2 or TRBV6-3 and J is TRBJ2-7; 12 positions match TRBD2. Germline CDR1 and CDR2: MNHEY and SVGEGT. V lost 6 bases and J lost 5; bases outside the gene matches: 8. The CDR3 has 15 residues. CDR3 sequence reads: CASRHASGGADEQYF. DNA for the CDR3: TGTGCCAGCAGACACGCTAGCGGGGGGGCCGACGAGCAGTACTTC.

V gene TRBV20-1 combines with J gene TRBJ2-1; TRBD1 aligns across 8 bases. Unmatched junction bases numbered 9, after V lost 1 base and J lost 10 bases. The length of the CDR3 is 14 residues. Germline V gene data show CDR1 as DFQATT and CDR2 as SNEGSKA (reference sequence). Written as DNA, the CDR3 is TGCAGTGCTAGAGGACAGGGGTTTGGCAACGAGCAGTTCTTC. This translates into CSARGQGFGNEQFF.